This is a list of T cell receptor beta chains from one sample in a study of shared clonotypes between healthy human individuals. Clones were sequenced by immunoSEQ multiplex PCR, and TCRdb holds only the in-frame ones, with some missing. Of about 1,500,000 clones listed, roughly 95% are singletons. The sample was naive CD4+ T cells sorted from blood. These receptors were obtained from a man aged 25-45 years in good health. CDR3s include the opening cysteine and the closing phenylalanine or tryptophan. Rows may omit the clone size; those that give it use once, few, many or a size class.

V,J,size,CDR3
TRBV6-5,TRBJ1-5,.,CASSNTGGTQHF
TRBV9,TRBJ2-3,.,CASSAGTSGYTDTQYF
TRBV5-4,TRBJ2-1,.,CASSLRLAGVGNEQFF
TRBV4-1,TRBJ1-1,.,CASSQGLGSEAFF
TRBV19,TRBJ2-5,.,CASSPGQFQETQYF
TRBV11-2,TRBJ2-6,.,CASSLRRDAAGANVLTF
TRBV2,TRBJ1-5,.,CASAKDINQPQHF
TRBV6-5,TRBJ2-7,.,CASSYLNRGHEQYF
TRBV11-2,TRBJ2-1,.,CASSFYPKKIADHNEQFF
TRBV2,TRBJ2-2,.,CASSLYLLDSWRGITGELFF
TRBV29-1,TRBJ2-5,once,CSVEVLSETQYF
TRBV14,TRBJ2-7,.,CASSSGTGSHEQYF
TRBV18,TRBJ2-4,.,CASSRLPGTSGGKNIQYF
TRBV7-7,TRBJ1-1,once,CASSLGENTEAFF
TRBV30,TRBJ1-5,.,CAWSVGGVSNQPQHF
TRBV27,TRBJ2-7,.,CASSFRGTSYEQYF
TRBV28,TRBJ2-7,once,CASSFPSGLSYEQYF
TRBV6-6,TRBJ2-3,.,CASSTPRADTQYF
TRBV19,TRBJ2-2,.,CASSGGMNTGELFF
TRBV5-4,TRBJ2-1,.,CASSGGLAVYNEQFF
TRBV28,TRBJ2-1,.,CASSLVRQRTYNEQFF
TRBV7-7,TRBJ2-1,.,CASSLGTSGLSYNEQFF
TRBV7-9,TRBJ1-1,.,CASSFSGQGNTEAFF
TRBV5-6,TRBJ1-3,.,CASSLAVTLSGNTIYF
TRBV27,TRBJ1-4,.,CASSLQGVGKLFF
TRBV11-2,TRBJ2-2,.,CASSTLGGELFF
TRBV5-1,TRBJ2-5,.,CASSIRAGQETQYF
TRBV18,TRBJ2-5,.,CASSPQRDFQETQYF
TRBV7-2,TRBJ2-6,.,CASSLKFGANVLTF
TRBV6-5,TRBJ2-1,.,CASSSPGASRDEQFF
TRBV7-9,TRBJ2-7,.,CASSTLYEQYF
TRBV4-2,TRBJ2-3,.,CASSQEDGAGLAFQTSTDTQYF
TRBV9,TRBJ1-4,.,CASSPEGSGPLEKLFF
TRBV7-9,TRBJ2-7,.,CASSLAATSGRYSYEQYF
TRBV28,TRBJ1-1,.,CASSKQGTEAFF
TRBV9,TRBJ2-7,.,CASSRQGLTYEQYF
TRBV7-3,TRBJ1-1,.,CASSLVTNTEAFF
TRBV7-9,TRBJ2-5,.,CASSLRQIQETQYF
TRBV18,TRBJ2-2,.,CASSPLAAGELFF
TRBV2,TRBJ2-1,.,CASSEETYYNEQFF
TRBV7-2,TRBJ2-3,.,CASSPRYTDTQYF
TRBV5-5,TRBJ2-3,once,CASSPIAGGSTDTQYF
TRBV27,TRBJ1-1,.,CASSLSPSGLWNTEAFF
TRBV25-1,TRBJ2-3,.,CASRGSGSPTDTQYF
TRBV18,TRBJ1-3,.,CASSVAGSGNTIYF
TRBV5-6,TRBJ2-7,.,CASSLAGTGSYEQYF
TRBV6-1,TRBJ1-2,.,CASTPGGRNYGYTF
TRBV18,TRBJ2-5,once,CASSPIAQFQETQYF
TRBV11-2,TRBJ1-1,.,CASSLRGTLNTEAFF
TRBV11-2,TRBJ2-3,once,CASSPDYTSTDTQYF
TRBV7-9,TRBJ1-1,.,CASSPRWLGPDTEAFF
TRBV4-3,TRBJ2-5,.,CASSQESRRQETQYF
TRBV7-8,TRBJ2-7,.,CASSLQRTSTYEQYF
TRBV5-1,TRBJ2-7,once,CASSHGGLIYEQYF
TRBV27,TRBJ1-2,.,CASSLQGTYGYTF
TRBV7-2,TRBJ2-5,.,CASSLGSLSSGNEMKTQYF